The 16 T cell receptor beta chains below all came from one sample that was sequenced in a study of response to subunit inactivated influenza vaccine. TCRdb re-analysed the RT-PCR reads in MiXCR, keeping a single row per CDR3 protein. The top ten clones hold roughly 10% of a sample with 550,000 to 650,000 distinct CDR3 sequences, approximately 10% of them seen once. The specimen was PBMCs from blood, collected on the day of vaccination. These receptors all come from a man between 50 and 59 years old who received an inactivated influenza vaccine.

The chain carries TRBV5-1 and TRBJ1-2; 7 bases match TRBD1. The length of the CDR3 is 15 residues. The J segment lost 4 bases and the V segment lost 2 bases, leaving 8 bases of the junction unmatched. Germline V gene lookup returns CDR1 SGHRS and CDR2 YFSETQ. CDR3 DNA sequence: TGCGCCAGCAGCTTAGAGCCGACAGGGACCTATGGCTACACCTTC. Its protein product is CASSLEPTGTYGYTF.

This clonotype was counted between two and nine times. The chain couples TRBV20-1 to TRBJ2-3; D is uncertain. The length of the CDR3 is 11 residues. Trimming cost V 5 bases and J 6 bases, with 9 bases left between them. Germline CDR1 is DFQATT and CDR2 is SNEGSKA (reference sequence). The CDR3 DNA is TGCAGTGCTGGTTTCTGGGATACGCAGTATTTT. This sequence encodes CSAGFWDTQYF.

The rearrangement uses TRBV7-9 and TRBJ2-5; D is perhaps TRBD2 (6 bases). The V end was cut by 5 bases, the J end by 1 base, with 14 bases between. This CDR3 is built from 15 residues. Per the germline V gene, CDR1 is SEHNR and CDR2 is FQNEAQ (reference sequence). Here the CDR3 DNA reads TGTGCCAGCAGCACCGGGGCGGGGCCCCAAGAGACCCAGTACTTC. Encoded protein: CASSTGAGPQETQYF.

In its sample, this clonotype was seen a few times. Here the CDR3 DNA reads TGTGCCATCAGATCTTACCAAGACTACAATGAGCAGTTCTTC. Translated, it gives CAIRSYQDYNEQFF. The chain combines TRBV10-3 with TRBJ2-1; D is unresolved. Trimming stripped 6 bases from V and 3 bases from J, with 12 bases between. Germline CDR1 reads ENHRY; CDR2 reads SYGVKD. This CDR3 has 14 amino acids.

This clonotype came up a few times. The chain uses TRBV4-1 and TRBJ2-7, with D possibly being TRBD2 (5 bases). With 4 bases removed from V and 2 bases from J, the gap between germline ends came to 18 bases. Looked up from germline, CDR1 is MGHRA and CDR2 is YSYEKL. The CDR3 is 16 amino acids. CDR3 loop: CASSPAGNTGTYEQYF. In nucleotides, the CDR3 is TGCGCCAGCAGCCCGGCCGGGAACACTGGAACCTACGAGCAGTACTTC.

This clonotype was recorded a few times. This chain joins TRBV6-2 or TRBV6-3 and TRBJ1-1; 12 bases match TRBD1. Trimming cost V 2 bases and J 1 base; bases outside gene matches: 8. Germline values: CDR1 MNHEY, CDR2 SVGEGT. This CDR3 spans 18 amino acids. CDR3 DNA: TGTGCCAGCAGTTACCCCGGGACAGGGGGCGGTGAGAACACTGAAGCTTTCTTT. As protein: CASSYPGTGGGENTEAFF.

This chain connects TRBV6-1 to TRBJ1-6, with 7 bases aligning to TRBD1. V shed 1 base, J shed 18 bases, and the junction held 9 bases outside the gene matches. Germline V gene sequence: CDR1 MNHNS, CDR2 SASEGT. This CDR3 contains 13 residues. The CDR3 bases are TGTGCCAGCAGTGAAGATACGGCAGGGGGACCCCACTTT. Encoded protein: CASSEDTAGGPHF.

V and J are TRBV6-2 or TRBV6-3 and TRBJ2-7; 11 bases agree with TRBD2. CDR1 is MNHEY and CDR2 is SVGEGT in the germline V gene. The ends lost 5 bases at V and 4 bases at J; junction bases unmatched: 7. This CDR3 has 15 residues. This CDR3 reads CASSKLAGAEYEQYF. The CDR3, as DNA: TGTGCCAGCAGTAAACTAGCGGGAGCGGAATACGAGCAGTACTTC.

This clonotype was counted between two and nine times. The CDR3 reads CASSFIPRYINGTAFAGELFF. DNA of the CDR3: TGTGCCAGCAGTTTTATTCCCCGTTATATAAACGGGACGGCCTTTGCCGGGGAGCTGTTTTTT. The chain employs TRBV28 and TRBJ2-2, with D perhaps TRBD1 or TRBD2 (5 bases each). The germline V gene encodes CDR1 MDHEN and CDR2 SYDVKM. V was pared by 3 bases and J by 6 bases, with 32 bases between. There are 21 residues in the CDR3.

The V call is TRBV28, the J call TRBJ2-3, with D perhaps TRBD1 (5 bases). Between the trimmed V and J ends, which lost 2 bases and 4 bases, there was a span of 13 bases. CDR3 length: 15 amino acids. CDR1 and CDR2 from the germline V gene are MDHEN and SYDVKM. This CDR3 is CASSLRTWVADTQYF. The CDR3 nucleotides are TGTGCCAGCAGTTTAAGGACATGGGTGGCAGATACGCAGTATTTT.

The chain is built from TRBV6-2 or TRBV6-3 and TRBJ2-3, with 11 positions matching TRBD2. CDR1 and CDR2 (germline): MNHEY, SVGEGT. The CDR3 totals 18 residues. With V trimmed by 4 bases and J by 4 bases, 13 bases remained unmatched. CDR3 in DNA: TGTGCCAGCAGTTCACTCCAACCCCTTAGCGGGAGGGCAGATACGCAGTATTTT. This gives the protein CASSSLQPLSGRADTQYF.

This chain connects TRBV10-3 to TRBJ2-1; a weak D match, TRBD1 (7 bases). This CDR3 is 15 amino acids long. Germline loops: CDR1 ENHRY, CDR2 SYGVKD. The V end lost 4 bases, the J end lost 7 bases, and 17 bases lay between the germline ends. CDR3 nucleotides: TGTGCCATCAGTGCCAGGGGGGATCAGACGAATGAGCAGTTCTTC. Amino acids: CAISARGDQTNEQFF.

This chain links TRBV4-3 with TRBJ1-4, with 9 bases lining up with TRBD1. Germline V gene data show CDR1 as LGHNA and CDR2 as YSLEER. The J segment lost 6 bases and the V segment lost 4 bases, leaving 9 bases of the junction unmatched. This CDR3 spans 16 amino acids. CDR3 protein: CASSPGTGILYEKLFF. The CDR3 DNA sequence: TGCGCCAGCAGCCCCGGGACAGGGATCTTGTATGAAAAACTGTTTTTT.

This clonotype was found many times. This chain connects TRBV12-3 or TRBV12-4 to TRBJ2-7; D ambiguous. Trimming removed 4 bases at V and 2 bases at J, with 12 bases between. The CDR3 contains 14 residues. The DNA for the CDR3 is TGTGCCAGCAGTTCATCCCCAGGCACCTACGAGCAGTACTTC. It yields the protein CASSSSPGTYEQYF.

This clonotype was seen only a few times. In DNA, the CDR3 is TGTGCCAGCAGTTACCGACCAGACAGGGAACTCTACGAGCAGTACTTC. This codes for CASSYRPDRELYEQYF. This sequence joins TRBV6-8 and TRBJ2-7; TRBD1 matches at 7 bases. The ends lost 2 bases at V and 3 bases at J; junction bases unmatched: 10. The CDR3 consists of 16 residues. Germline V gene sequence: CDR1 MNHGY, CDR2 SAAAGT.

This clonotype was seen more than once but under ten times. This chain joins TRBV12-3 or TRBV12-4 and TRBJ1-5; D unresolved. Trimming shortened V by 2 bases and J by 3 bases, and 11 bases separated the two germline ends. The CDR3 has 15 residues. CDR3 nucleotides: TGTGCCAGCAGTTTAATCGGAGAGGTCAATCAGCCCCAGCATTTT. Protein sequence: CASSLIGEVNQPQHF.